The 7 T cell receptor beta chains below come from one sample, sequenced in a study of cytomegalovirus exposure and HLA in healthy donors. Use of 60 Vbeta and 13 Jbeta primers characterized the PCR. Profiling relied on immunoSEQ multiplex PCR, and the TCRdb table lists in-frame clones only, not all of them. The sample lists about 140,000 clones, approximately 88% occurring once. The sequencing input was PBMCs. The receptors were gathered from a woman aged 40 to 55 in good health and CMV-seronegative.

V usage is TRBV27 and J usage is TRBJ2-3; 7 bases align to TRBD2. The CDR3 consists of 14 residues. With V trimmed by 3 bases and J by 6 bases, 6 bases remained unmatched. The germline V gene encodes CDR1 MNHEY and CDR2 SMNVEV (reference sequence). The CDR3 DNA follows: TGTGCCAGCAGTTTCATGTCCGGGAGGGATACGCAGTATTTT. This sequence encodes CASSFMSGRDTQYF.

The chain couples TRBV30 to TRBJ2-7; TRBD2 might be the D (6 bases). The germline V gene has CDR1 GTSNPN and CDR2 SVGIG (reference sequence). Deletions cut 3 bases from V and 0 bases from J, with 12 bases between. CDR3 size: 14 residues. Here the CDR3 DNA reads TGTGCCTGGAGATACGGCGGGAACTCCTACGAGCAGTACTTC. Encoded protein: CAWRYGGNSYEQYF.

In this sample, this clone turned up once. The sample holds other DNA sequences that translate to the same CDR3. The chain is built from TRBV29-1 and TRBJ2-5; 8 nucleotides line up with TRBD2. This CDR3 is 17 amino acids long. CDR1 and CDR2 (germline): SQVTM, ANQGSEA. V lost 0 bases and J lost 1; bases outside the gene matches: 10. The CDR3 bases are TGCAGCGTTGAAGATCTTTCCCTAGCGGGCTTCCAAGAGACCCAGTACTTC. Protein sequence: CSVEDLSLAGFQETQYF.

The chain combines TRBV20-1 with TRBJ2-7; unclear D gene. The CDR3 length is 10 residues. Germline V gene data show CDR1 as DFQATT and CDR2 as SNEGSKA (reference sequence). V was clipped by 2 bases and J by 6 bases, with 5 bases between them. The CDR3 sequence: CSARFGEQYF. In nucleotides, the CDR3 is TGCAGTGCTAGATTCGGCGAGCAGTACTTC.

The CDR3 sequence is CAWSAPGTSDYEQYF. CDR3 sequence (DNA): TGTGCCTGGAGCGCTCCCGGGACTAGCGACTACGAGCAGTACTTC. V gene TRBV30 combines with J gene TRBJ2-7; 10 bases are shared with TRBD2. Looked up from germline, CDR1 is GTSNPN and CDR2 is SVGIG (reference sequence). The CDR3 has 15 residues. V was clipped by 3 bases and J by 3 bases; unmatched bases: 8.

This chain connects TRBV10-3 to TRBJ2-7; D possibly corresponds to TRBD1 (6 bases). Germline lookup yields CDR1 ENHRY and CDR2 SYGVKD. V was trimmed by 0 bases and J by 5 bases, leaving 11 bases between them. The CDR3 has 14 residues. The CDR3 reads CAISESQGYDEQYF. CDR3 in DNA: TGTGCCATCAGTGAGTCCCAGGGGTACGACGAGCAGTACTTC.

This chain connects TRBV5-4 to TRBJ2-3, with D hard to call. Trimming shortened V by 4 bases and J by 3 bases, and 6 bases separated the two germline ends. This CDR3 is built from 12 residues. Looked up from germline, CDR1 is SGHNT and CDR2 is YYREEE (reference sequence). CDR3 sequence (DNA): TGTGCCAGCAGCCTCAGTACAGATACGCAGTATTTT. Its protein product is CASSLSTDTQYF.